These 32 T cell receptor beta chains originate from one sample sequenced in a study of T-cell memory formation after mild COVID-19. TCRdb reprocessed the 5' RACE reads via MiXCR and lists one record per CDR3 protein. Counted here are around 450,000 distinct CDR3 sequences, more than 20% occurring once; the ten biggest clones make up around 9%. Material for sequencing was PBMCs or a T cell subset sorted from them (not recorded which). The receptors come from an adult woman who had mild COVID-19 (a few samples of this study predate the infection). Cell type and time point are not known.

This clonotype was observed a few times. V gene TRBV12-3 or TRBV12-4 combines with J gene TRBJ2-1; 8 nucleotides line up with TRBD2. CDR3 length: 16 residues. V lost 8 bases, J lost 5 bases, and 14 bases stayed unmatched. CDR3 sequence: CASAGSGGGFNNEQFF. CDR3 nucleotide sequence: TGTGCCAGCGCTGGGTCGGGCGGGGGGTTTAACAATGAGCAGTTCTTC.

At least ten counts were recorded for this clonotype. V gene TRBV2 combines with J gene TRBJ1-5; 7 bases fit TRBD1. Germline loops: CDR1 SNHLY, CDR2 FYNNEI. This CDR3 is 15 amino acids long. J was trimmed by 7 bases and V by 4 bases; bases with no gene match: 10. The CDR3 sequence: CASSVDRVVYQPQHF. DNA for the CDR3: TGTGCCAGCAGTGTAGACAGGGTAGTATACCAGCCCCAGCATTTT.

The rearrangement links TRBV6-5 to TRBJ1-2; possibly TRBD1 for D (6 bases). The CDR3 spans 14 residues. In germline, CDR1 is MNHEY, CDR2 SVGAGI. Trimming removed 2 bases at V and 3 bases at J, with 10 bases between. CDR3 protein: CASSYLSGDYGYTF. CDR3 DNA: TGTGCCAGCAGTTACCTGTCAGGGGACTATGGCTACACCTTC.

The genes are TRBV11-3 and TRBJ1-1; a weak D match, TRBD1 (6 bases). The ends were cut back, 1 base at V and 0 bases at J, with 9 bases in the middle. The CDR3 consists of 15 residues. Germline V gene sequence: CDR1 SGHNT, CDR2 YENEEA. The CDR3 DNA is TGTGCCAGCAGCTTAGGGGGACATGTGAACACTGAAGCTTTCTTT. Its protein is CASSLGGHVNTEAFF.

This clonotype has a handful of counts. The chain carries TRBV20-1 and TRBJ2-5; D possibly corresponds to TRBD2 (6 bases). The CDR3 covers 12 residues. Germline V gene data show CDR1 as DFQATT and CDR2 as SNEGSKA (reference sequence). V was shortened by 3 bases and J by 1 base, with 6 bases between the two germline ends. Here the CDR3 reads CSASGGQETQYF. The CDR3 coding sequence is TGCAGTGCTAGCGGGGGCCAAGAGACCCAGTACTTC.

This clonotype was seen only a few times. J is TRBJ2-7 and V is TRBV12-3 or TRBV12-4; weak D call: TRBD2 (6 bases). V was trimmed by 7 bases and J by 9 bases, leaving 16 bases between them. The length of the CDR3 is 12 residues. This CDR3 reads CASTTPPGLQYF. The CDR3 DNA follows: TGTGCCAGCACCACACCCCCGGGACTGCAGTACTTC.

The CDR3 sequence is CASAWWRGGQPQHF. CDR3 DNA sequence: TGTGCCAGCGCCTGGTGGAGGGGGGGACAGCCCCAGCATTTT. The genes are TRBV27 and TRBJ1-5, with D possibly TRBD1 on 6 matching bases. The CDR3 length is 14 residues. Germline lookup yields CDR1 MNHEY and CDR2 SMNVEV (reference sequence). The V gene lost 8 bases and the J gene lost 7 bases, with 18 bases spanning the gap.

This clonotype has more than one count but fewer than ten. The chain recombines TRBV12-3 or TRBV12-4 with TRBJ2-7; 7 bases are shared with TRBD1. V shed 2 bases and J 5 bases; nucleotides not matched to a gene: 9. This CDR3 contains 15 residues. The CDR3 sequence: CASSLLLRGYDEQYF. Written as DNA, the CDR3 is TGTGCCAGCAGTTTATTGCTCAGGGGGTACGACGAGCAGTACTTC.

This clonotype has only one observation. The V and J genes are TRBV6-5 and TRBJ1-3; the D gene is possibly TRBD1 (6 bases). The ends were cut back, 6 bases at V and 4 bases at J, with 16 bases in the middle. This CDR3 is 15 amino acids long. CDR1 is MNHEY and CDR2 is SVGAGI in the germline V gene. The CDR3 DNA follows: TGTGCCAGCAGACCCTACCGGACAGCCGGAAACACCATATATTTT. Encoded protein: CASRPYRTAGNTIYF.

This clonotype was seen a handful of times. This chain joins TRBV29-1 and TRBJ2-4, with TRBD2 matching 7 bases. The CDR3 consists of 11 residues. Germline assignment: CDR1 SQVTM and CDR2 ANQGSEA. V shed 7 bases and J 6 bases; nucleotides not matched to a gene: 3. The CDR3 loop is CSGGEGNIQYF. CDR3 bases: TGCAGCGGCGGGGAGGGAAACATTCAGTACTTC.

This clonotype was recorded many times. V and J are TRBV24-1 and TRBJ2-7; 7 positions agree with TRBD2. CDR1 and CDR2 (germline): KGHDR, SFDVKD. J was trimmed by 3 bases and V by 5 bases; bases with no gene match: 3. The CDR3 is 13 residues long. CDR3 DNA: TGTGCCACCAGTGCGGGGGGTTACTACGAGCAGTACTTC. This translates into CATSAGGYYEQYF.

This clonotype has only a few counts. The chain links TRBV27 to TRBJ2-6; no firm D call. Trimming pared 3 bases from V and 5 bases from J, leaving 14 bases between. Germline loops: CDR1 MNHEY, CDR2 SMNVEV (reference sequence). The CDR3 length is 16 residues. The CDR3 here is CASSFIVGRRANVLTF. CDR3 bases: TGTGCCAGCAGTTTCATCGTGGGCAGGCGGGCCAACGTCCTGACTTTC.

The chain carries TRBV27 and TRBJ1-1; D may be TRBD1 (5 bases). This CDR3 comprises 13 residues. Per the germline V gene, CDR1 is MNHEY and CDR2 is SMNVEV (reference sequence). Trimming shortened V by 5 bases and J by 4 bases, and 11 bases separated the two germline ends. CDR3: CASSPRRGTEAFF. DNA of the CDR3: TGTGCCAGCAGTCCCCGAAGGGGCACTGAAGCTTTCTTT.

The rearrangement links TRBV15 to TRBJ2-2; the D call may be TRBD1 or TRBD2 (5 bases each). Germline CDR1 LNHNV, CDR2 YYDKDF (reference sequence). V was pared by 0 bases and J by 0 bases, with 11 bases between. This CDR3 spans 17 amino acids. This CDR3 is CATSRDFGATNTGELFF. CDR3 nucleotides: TGTGCCACCAGCAGAGATTTCGGGGCCACGAACACCGGGGAGCTGTTTTTT.

The chain carries TRBV4-1 and TRBJ2-1, with 8 bases matching TRBD2. Unmatched junction bases numbered 7, after V lost 4 bases and J lost 5 bases. The germline CDR1 and CDR2 sequences are MGHRA and YSYEKL. The CDR3 consists of 15 residues. The CDR3 DNA is TGCGCCAGCAGCCCGCGGGGGGCGGGGGACAATGAGCAGTTCTTC. Its translation: CASSPRGAGDNEQFF.

The rearrangement links TRBV12-3 or TRBV12-4 to TRBJ1-5; perhaps TRBD1 as D (6 bases). V was cut by 5 bases and J by 0 bases, with 11 bases left in between. CDR3 length: 15 residues. The CDR3 DNA reads TGTGCCAGCAGTCCTACAGGGATTAGCAATCAGCCCCAGCATTTT. Its protein product is CASSPTGISNQPQHF.

Only a few counts were recorded for this clonotype. Germline and junction disagree at one end, which may indicate a read error. The chain combines TRBV5-1 with TRBJ1-3; possible D gene TRBD1, 5 bases. Germline loops: CDR1 SGHRS, CDR2 YFSETQ. CDR3 size: 14 residues. DNA for the CDR3: TGTGCCAGCAGTTTGGGGGGCTCTGGAAACACCATATATTTT. This gives the protein CASSLGGSGNTIYF.

This clonotype was recorded a few times. The genes are TRBV5-1 and TRBJ2-3, with TRBD2 identical over 7 bases. Germline-derived CDR1 and CDR2 are SGHRS and YFSETQ. There are 16 residues in the CDR3. V gave up 0 bases and J gave up 1 base; unmatched junction bases: 5. The CDR3 reads CASSLGARGGTDTQYF. The CDR3 DNA reads TGCGCCAGCAGCTTGGGGGCCCGGGGGGGCACAGATACGCAGTATTTT.

At least ten counts were recorded for this clonotype. This sequence joins TRBV5-1 and TRBJ2-5, with no clear D. CDR1 is SGHRS and CDR2 is YFSETQ in the germline V gene. Between the trimmed V and J ends, which lost 1 base and 0 bases, there was a span of 1 base. This CDR3 has 12 residues. CDR3 protein: CASSLNQETQYF. The CDR3 DNA sequence: TGCGCCAGCAGCTTGAACCAAGAGACCCAGTACTTC.

The rearrangement uses TRBV30 and TRBJ1-6; tentative D call: TRBD1 (6 bases). Looked up from germline, CDR1 is GTSNPN and CDR2 is SVGIG (reference sequence). The CDR3 length is 14 residues. Trimming removed 3 bases at V and 9 bases at J, with 15 bases between. The CDR3 here is CAWRFNQGSSPLHF. The DNA of the CDR3 is TGTGCCTGGAGATTTAACCAGGGGAGTTCACCCCTCCACTTT.

The chain has TRBV24-1 and TRBJ2-7, with TRBD2 as a possible D gene (6 bases). This CDR3 comprises 16 residues. V was pared by 7 bases and J by 3 bases, with 21 bases between. The germline V gene has CDR1 KGHDR and CDR2 SFDVKD. The CDR3 sequence: CATSRSVPSVNYEQYF. Here the CDR3 DNA reads TGTGCCACCAGCCGGTCCGTCCCTAGCGTAAACTACGAGCAGTACTTC.

This clonotype appeared many times. The junction differs from germline at one of its ends, possibly a read error. The chain is built from TRBV7-2 and TRBJ2-5, with unresolved D. Germline V CDR1 and CDR2: SGHTA, FQGNSA. This CDR3 is built from 12 residues. As DNA, the CDR3 is TGCGCCAGCAGCTTGGTGGGAGAGACCCAGTACTTC. Translating it yields CASSLVGETQYF.

This clonotype has only a few counts. The chain joins TRBV12-3 or TRBV12-4 to TRBJ2-7; 10 nucleotides agree with TRBD2. After removal of 2 bases from V and 3 bases from J, the junction contained 4 bases not matched to a gene. The CDR3 is 15 residues long. CDR3 nucleotides: TGTGCCAGCAGTTTAACTAGCGGGACGTTCTACGAGCAGTACTTC. Translation: CASSLTSGTFYEQYF.

The V and J genes are TRBV24-1 and TRBJ2-7; the D is unclear. The CDR3 sequence is 16 residues long. The ends were cut back, 4 bases at V and 3 bases at J, with 18 bases in the middle. Germline CDR1 is KGHDR and CDR2 is SFDVKD. Here the CDR3 DNA reads TGTGCCACCAGTGACCTGACCCCCGAAGGGAACTACGAGCAGTACTTC. Translation gives CATSDLTPEGNYEQYF.

This clonotype was counted a few times. The genes are TRBV6-5 and TRBJ1-2; the match to TRBD1 covers 9 bases. Trimming cost V 9 bases and J 7 bases; bases outside gene matches: 6. The CDR3 runs to 12 residues. Per the germline V gene, CDR1 is MNHEY and CDR2 is SVGAGI. The CDR3 sequence: CASSGQGRGYTF. The CDR3 DNA reads TGTGCCAGTTCGGGACAGGGACGTGGCTACACCTTC.

This chain joins TRBV29-1 and TRBJ2-7, with D perhaps assigned TRBD1 or TRBD2 (6 bases each). V lost 6 bases and J 2 bases, leaving 20 bases between the germline ends. Germline V lookup: CDR1 SQVTM, CDR2 ANQGSEA. This CDR3 has 15 amino acids. The CDR3 here is CSVRTGDMGPYEQYF. As DNA, the CDR3 is TGCAGCGTCAGGACGGGGGACATGGGGCCCTACGAGCAGTACTTC.

This rearrangement joins TRBV6-2 or TRBV6-3 to TRBJ2-1; D not resolved. The V end lost 6 bases, the J end lost 5 bases, and 17 bases lay between the germline ends. Germline V lookup: CDR1 MNHEY, CDR2 SVGEGT. This CDR3 has 15 amino acids. CDR3 region: CASSLSSPGHNEQFF. The CDR3 nucleotides read TGTGCCAGCAGCCTCTCCTCCCCGGGCCACAATGAGCAGTTCTTC.

The rearrangement links TRBV9 to TRBJ2-1; D call uncertain. Trimming cost V 0 bases and J 7 bases, with 14 bases left between them. Looked up from germline, CDR1 is SGDLS and CDR2 is YYNGEE. The CDR3 is 15 amino acids. In DNA form, the CDR3 reads TGTGCCAGCAGCGTAGATCCACTAACAATGAATGAGCAGTTCTTC. This codes for CASSVDPLTMNEQFF. Drawing the rest from reference TRBV9 and TRBJ2-1, the complete variable domain is DSGVTQTPKHLITATGQRVTLRCSPRSGDLSVYWYQQSLDQGLQFLIQYYNGEERAKGNILERFSAQQFPDLHSELNLSSLELGDSALYFCASSVDPLTMNEQFFGPGTRLTVL.

This clonotype showed up just a few times. The chain links TRBV11-2 to TRBJ2-2; no reliable D call. Germline values: CDR1 SGHAT, CDR2 FQNNGV. The CDR3 length is 14 residues. Trimming pared 4 bases from V and 4 bases from J, leaving 10 bases between. CDR3: CASSSALATGELFF. The CDR3 DNA reads as TGTGCCAGCAGCTCCGCCCTGGCCACCGGGGAGCTGTTTTTT.

V usage is TRBV6-1 and J usage is TRBJ1-3; D not resolved. This CDR3 has 16 residues. The germline V and J ends were trimmed by 6 bases and 0 bases, with 15 bases remaining between them. Germline-derived CDR1 and CDR2 are MNHNS and SASEGT. This chain's CDR3 is CASSSWNLDSGNTIYF. The CDR3 region has the DNA TGTGCCAGCAGCTCCTGGAATCTAGACTCTGGAAACACCATATATTTT.

The chain employs TRBV3-1 and TRBJ2-7; possible D gene TRBD1, 6 bases. Germline CDR1 reads LGHDT; CDR2 reads YNNKEL (reference sequence). Trimming removed 4 bases at V and 2 bases at J, with 12 bases between. The CDR3 contains 14 residues. The chain's CDR3 is CASSLWGQAYEQYF. In DNA form, the CDR3 reads TGTGCCAGCAGCCTCTGGGGGCAGGCCTACGAGCAGTACTTC.

CDR3 sequence: CASKGHQGYNEQFF. CDR3 in DNA: TGTGCCAGCAAGGGTCATCAGGGCTACAATGAGCAGTTCTTC. This chain uses TRBV30 with TRBJ2-1; maybe TRBD1 (5 bases). The CDR3 covers 14 residues. Per germline, CDR1 GTSNPN and CDR2 SVGIG (reference sequence). V dropped 8 bases and J dropped 3 bases, with 17 bases sitting between them. The full variable domain, rest sourced from reference TRBV30 and TRBJ2-1, is SQTIHQWPATLVQPVGSPLSLECTVEGTSNPNLYWYRQAAGRGLQLLFYSVGIGQISSEVPQNLSASRPQDRQFILSSKKLLLSDSGFYLCASKGHQGYNEQFFGPGTRLTVL.